These 8 T cell receptor beta chains were all obtained from the same sample, sequenced in a study of cytomegalovirus exposure and HLA in healthy donors. Use of 60 Vbeta and 13 Jbeta primers characterized the PCR. The table came from immunoSEQ multiplex PCR; TCRdb's copy has only in-frame clones and leaves some out. The sample includes approximately 77,000 clones, around 79% of them seen just once. Input material: PBMCs. These receptor sequences come from a man aged 35 to 55 in good health and CMV-seronegative.

The rearrangement joins TRBV19 to TRBJ2-1; a possible D gene is TRBD2 (5 bases). V was clipped by 5 bases and J by 10 bases, with 15 bases between them. Per germline, CDR1 LNHDA and CDR2 SQIVND (reference sequence). The CDR3 totals 13 residues. CDR3 in amino acids: CASSPGIRGEQFF. The CDR3 DNA is TGTGCCAGTAGTCCCGGGATCCGGGGAGAGCAGTTCTTC.

V usage is TRBV6-1 and J usage is TRBJ1-1, with 9 bases that match TRBD1. There are 13 residues in the CDR3. After removal of 6 bases from V and 5 bases from J, the junction contained 4 bases not matched to a gene. Per germline, CDR1 MNHNS and CDR2 SASEGT. The CDR3, as DNA: TGTGCCAGCAGAAGACAGGGGGAGACTGAAGCTTTCTTT. Amino acid sequence: CASRRQGETEAFF.

This clone was counted once. The chain links TRBV4-1 to TRBJ1-2, with unresolved D. Germline CDR1 reads MGHRA; CDR2 reads YSYEKL. The V gene lost 1 base and the J gene lost 4 bases, with 16 bases spanning the gap. The CDR3 totals 16 residues. CDR3 residues: CASSQVGAGRGYGYTF. The DNA of the CDR3 is TGCGCCAGCAGCCAAGTCGGCGCTGGAAGAGGCTATGGCTACACCTTC.

In this sample, this clone turned up once. The sample carries other DNA sequences with the same CDR3. The chain has TRBV7-9 and TRBJ2-3; possible D gene TRBD1, 5 bases. CDR1 SEHNR and CDR2 FQNEAQ come from the germline V gene (reference sequence). The V end lost 5 bases, the J end lost 4 bases, and 10 bases lay between the germline ends. This CDR3 has 13 residues. CDR3 sequence (DNA): TGTGCCAGCAGCCCAAGGGGCCCAGATACGCAGTATTTT. Protein: CASSPRGPDTQYF.

The rearrangement links TRBV7-2 to TRBJ2-5, with 10 bases aligning to TRBD2. The end of the DNA fits TRBJ2-7 better, so the J call may be wrong. The CDR3 loop spans 16 amino acids. Germline assignment: CDR1 SGHTA and CDR2 FQGNSA. The CDR3 bases are TGTGCCAGCAGCTCCAAACGGACTAGCGGCTCCTACGAGCAGTACTTC. It translates to CASSSKRTSGSYEQYF.

V gene TRBV10-3 combines with J gene TRBJ2-7; 8 positions match TRBD1. J lost 1 base, V lost 4 bases, and 6 bases had no gene match. The germline V gene has CDR1 ENHRY and CDR2 SYGVKD. There are 15 residues in the CDR3. CDR3 nucleotide sequence: TGTGCCATCAGTGCACGGGACAGGACTTCCTACGAGCAGTACTTC. The encoded protein is CAISARDRTSYEQYF.

The chain is built from TRBV7-9 and TRBJ1-2, with 7 nucleotides matching TRBD1. The CDR3 totals 13 residues. V lost 4 bases and J lost 8; bases outside the gene matches: 7. Germline V lookup: CDR1 SEHNR, CDR2 FQNEAQ (reference sequence). The CDR3 DNA follows: TGTGCCAGCAGCTCCCGACAGGGAGCGGGCTACACCTTC. This sequence encodes CASSSRQGAGYTF.

This clone has a single count. The chain employs TRBV6-5 and TRBJ1-2, with TRBD1 as a possible D gene (5 bases). The CDR3 sequence is 14 residues long. The V gene lost 4 bases and the J gene lost 8 bases, with 17 bases spanning the gap. Germline values: CDR1 MNHEY, CDR2 SVGAGI. The CDR3: CASSSPGTNSGYTF. The CDR3 DNA reads TGTGCCAGCAGTTCCCCTGGGACTAACAGCGGCTACACCTTC.